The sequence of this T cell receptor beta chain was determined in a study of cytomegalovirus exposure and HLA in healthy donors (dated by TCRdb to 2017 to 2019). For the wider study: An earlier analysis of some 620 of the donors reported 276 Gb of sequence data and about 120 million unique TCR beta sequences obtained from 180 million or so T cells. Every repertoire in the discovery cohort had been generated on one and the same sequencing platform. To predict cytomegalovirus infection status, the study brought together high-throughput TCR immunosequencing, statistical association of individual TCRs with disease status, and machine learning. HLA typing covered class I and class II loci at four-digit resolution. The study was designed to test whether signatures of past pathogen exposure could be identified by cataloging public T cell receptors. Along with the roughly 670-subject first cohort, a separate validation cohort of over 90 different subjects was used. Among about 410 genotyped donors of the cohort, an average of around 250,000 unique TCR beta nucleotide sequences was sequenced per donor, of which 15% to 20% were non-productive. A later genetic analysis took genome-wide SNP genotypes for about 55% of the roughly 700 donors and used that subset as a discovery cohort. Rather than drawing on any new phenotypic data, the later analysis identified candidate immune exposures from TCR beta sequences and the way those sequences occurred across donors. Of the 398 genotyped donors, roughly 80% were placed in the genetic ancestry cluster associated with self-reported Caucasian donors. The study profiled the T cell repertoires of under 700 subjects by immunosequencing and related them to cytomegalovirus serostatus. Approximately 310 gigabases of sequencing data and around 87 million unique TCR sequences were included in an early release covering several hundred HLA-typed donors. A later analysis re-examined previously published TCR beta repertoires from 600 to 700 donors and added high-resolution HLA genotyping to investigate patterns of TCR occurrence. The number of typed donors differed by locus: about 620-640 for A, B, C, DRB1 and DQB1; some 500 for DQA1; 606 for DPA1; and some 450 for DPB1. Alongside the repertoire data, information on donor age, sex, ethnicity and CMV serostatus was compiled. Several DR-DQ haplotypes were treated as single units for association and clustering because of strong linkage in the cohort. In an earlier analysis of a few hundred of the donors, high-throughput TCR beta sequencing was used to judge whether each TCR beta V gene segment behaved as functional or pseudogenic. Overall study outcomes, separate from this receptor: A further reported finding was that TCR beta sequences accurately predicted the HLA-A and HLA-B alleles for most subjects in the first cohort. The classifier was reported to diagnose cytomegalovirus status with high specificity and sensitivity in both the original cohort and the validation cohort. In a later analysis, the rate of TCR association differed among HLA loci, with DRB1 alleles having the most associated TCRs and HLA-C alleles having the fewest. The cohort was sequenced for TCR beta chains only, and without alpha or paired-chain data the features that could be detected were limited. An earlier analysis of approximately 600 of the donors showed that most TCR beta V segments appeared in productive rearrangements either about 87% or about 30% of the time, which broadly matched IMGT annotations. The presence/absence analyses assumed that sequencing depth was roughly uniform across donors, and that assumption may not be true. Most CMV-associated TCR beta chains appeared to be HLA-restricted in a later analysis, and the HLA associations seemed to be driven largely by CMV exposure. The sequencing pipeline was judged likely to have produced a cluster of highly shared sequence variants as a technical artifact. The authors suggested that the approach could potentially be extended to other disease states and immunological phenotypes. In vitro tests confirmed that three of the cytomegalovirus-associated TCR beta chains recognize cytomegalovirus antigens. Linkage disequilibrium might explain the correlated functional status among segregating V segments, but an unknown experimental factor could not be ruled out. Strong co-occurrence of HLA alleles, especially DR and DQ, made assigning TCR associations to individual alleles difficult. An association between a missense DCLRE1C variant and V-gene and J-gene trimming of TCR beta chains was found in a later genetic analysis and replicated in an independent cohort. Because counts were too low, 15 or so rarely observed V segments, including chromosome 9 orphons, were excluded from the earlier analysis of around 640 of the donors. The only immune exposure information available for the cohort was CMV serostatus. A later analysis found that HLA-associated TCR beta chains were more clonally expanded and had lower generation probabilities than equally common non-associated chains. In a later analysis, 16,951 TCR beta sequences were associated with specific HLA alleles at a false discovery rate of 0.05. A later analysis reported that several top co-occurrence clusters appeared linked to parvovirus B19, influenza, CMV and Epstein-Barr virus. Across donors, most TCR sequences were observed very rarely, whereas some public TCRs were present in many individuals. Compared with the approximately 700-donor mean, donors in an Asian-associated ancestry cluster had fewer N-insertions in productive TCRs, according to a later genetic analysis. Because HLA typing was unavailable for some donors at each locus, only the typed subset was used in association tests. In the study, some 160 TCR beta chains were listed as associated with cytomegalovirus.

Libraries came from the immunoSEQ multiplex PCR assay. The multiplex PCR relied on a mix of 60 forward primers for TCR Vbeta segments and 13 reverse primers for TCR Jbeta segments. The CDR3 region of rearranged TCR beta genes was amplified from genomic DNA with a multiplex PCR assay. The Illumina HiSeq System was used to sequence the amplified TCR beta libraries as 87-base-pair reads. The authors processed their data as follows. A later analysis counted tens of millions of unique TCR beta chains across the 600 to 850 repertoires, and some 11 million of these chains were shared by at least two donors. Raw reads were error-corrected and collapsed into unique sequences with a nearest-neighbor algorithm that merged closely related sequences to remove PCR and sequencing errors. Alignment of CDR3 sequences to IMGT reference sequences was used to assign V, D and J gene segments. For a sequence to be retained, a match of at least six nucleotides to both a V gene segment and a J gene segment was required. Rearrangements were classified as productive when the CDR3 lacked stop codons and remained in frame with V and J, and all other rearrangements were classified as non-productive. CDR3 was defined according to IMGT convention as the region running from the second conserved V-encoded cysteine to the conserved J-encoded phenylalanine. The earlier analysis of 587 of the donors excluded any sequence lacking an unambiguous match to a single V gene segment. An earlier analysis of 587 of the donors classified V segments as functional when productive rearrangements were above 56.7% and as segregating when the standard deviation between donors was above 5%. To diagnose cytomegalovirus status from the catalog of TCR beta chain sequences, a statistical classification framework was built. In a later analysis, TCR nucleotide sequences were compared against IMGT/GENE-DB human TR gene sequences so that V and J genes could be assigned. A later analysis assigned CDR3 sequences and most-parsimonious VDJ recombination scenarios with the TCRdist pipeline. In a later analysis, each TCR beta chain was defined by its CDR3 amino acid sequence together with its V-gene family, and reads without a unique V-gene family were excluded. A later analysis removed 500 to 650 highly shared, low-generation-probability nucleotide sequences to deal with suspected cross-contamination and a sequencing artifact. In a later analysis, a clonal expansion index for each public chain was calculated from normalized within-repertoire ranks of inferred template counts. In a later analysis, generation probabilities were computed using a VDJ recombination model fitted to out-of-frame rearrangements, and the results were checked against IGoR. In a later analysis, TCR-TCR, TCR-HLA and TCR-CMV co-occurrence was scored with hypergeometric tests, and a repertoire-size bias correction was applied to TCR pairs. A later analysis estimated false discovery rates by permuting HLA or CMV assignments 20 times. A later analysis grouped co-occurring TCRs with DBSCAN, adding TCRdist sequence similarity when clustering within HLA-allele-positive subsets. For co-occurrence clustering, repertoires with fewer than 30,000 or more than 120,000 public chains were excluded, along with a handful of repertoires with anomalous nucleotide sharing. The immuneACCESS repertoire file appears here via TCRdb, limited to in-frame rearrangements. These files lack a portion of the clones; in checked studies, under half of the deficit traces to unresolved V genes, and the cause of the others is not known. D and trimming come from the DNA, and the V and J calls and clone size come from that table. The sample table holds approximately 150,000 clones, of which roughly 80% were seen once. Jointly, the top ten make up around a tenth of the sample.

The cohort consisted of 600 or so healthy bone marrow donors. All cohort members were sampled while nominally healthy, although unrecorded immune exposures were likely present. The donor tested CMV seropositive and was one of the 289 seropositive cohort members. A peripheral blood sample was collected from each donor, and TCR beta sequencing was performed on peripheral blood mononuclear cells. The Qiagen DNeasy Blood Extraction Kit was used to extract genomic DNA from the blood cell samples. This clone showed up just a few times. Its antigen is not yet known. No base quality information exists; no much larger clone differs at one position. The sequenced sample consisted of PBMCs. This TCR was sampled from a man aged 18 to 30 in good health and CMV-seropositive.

The CDR3 in this case is CAISGGEQGRGQPQHF. The DNA is TGTGCCATCAGCGGGGGGGAACAGGGGAGAGGTCAGCCCCAGCATTTT. The rearranged chain carries TRBV10-3 and TRBJ1-5; 7 of the junction bases match TRBD1. From V the trimming removes 6 bases and from J it removes 6 bases, while the gene matches leave 14 bases of the junction unaccounted for. CDR1 and CDR2 were assigned from the germline V gene as ENHRY and SYGVKD. Including the terminal cysteine and phenylalanine, the CDR3 comprises 16 residues. The kept DNA is CDR3 alone, 48 bases in frame from the first base.